In its sample, the clone carrying this T cell receptor (beta chain) was seen a few times. What it binds is not known. From germline, CDR1 is DFQATT and CDR2 SNEGSKA (reference sequence). This CDR3 has 13 amino acids. The V and J ends lost 6 bases and 9 bases respectively, with 18 bases between them. These data come from a study of response to subunit inactivated influenza vaccine. Study-wide results and limits: T cells newly recruited by each seasonal influenza vaccination are few, the authors suggested.

TCRdb re-called the RT-PCR reads through MiXCR, storing one row per CDR3 protein. The sample contains roughly 780,000 distinct CDR3 sequences, about 18% of which appear only once. This TCR came from a man aged 45-65 years who received an inactivated influenza vaccine. The J gene is TRBJ2-1, the V gene TRBV20-1, with a weak D call TRBD2 (8 bases). Sequencing used PBMCs from blood, obtained less than 6 days after vaccination. The CDR3 here is CSAPGLGGGEQFF. The DNA for the CDR3 is TGCAGTGCCCCGGGACTAGGGGGCGGTGAGCAGTTCTTC.